This entry lists 4 T cell receptor beta chains sequenced from one sample in a study of human T cells and chemical hapten exposure. TCRdb reprocessed the 5' RACE reads with MiXCR, giving one entry per CDR3 protein. The table shows about 140,000 distinct CDR3 sequences, with about 4.3% occurring only once. The authors' total RNA extraction used unfractionated whole blood. The receptor set was obtained from a female donor in good health.

The chain combines TRBV28 with TRBJ1-2; possible D gene TRBD1, 5 bases. The length of the CDR3 is 16 residues. The V gene's germline CDR1 is MDHEN and CDR2 SYDVKM. The V and J ends lost 6 bases and 1 base respectively, with 18 bases between them. The CDR3 nucleotides read TGTGCCAGCAGCCCGGGACTATCCCAGATTAACTATGGCTACACCTTC. It yields the protein CASSPGLSQINYGYTF.

The sample holds many counts of this clonotype. The chain joins TRBV5-1 to TRBJ1-1; D ambiguous. Trimming stripped 1 base from V and 0 bases from J, with 10 bases between. Germline V lookup: CDR1 SGHRS, CDR2 YFSETQ. The CDR3 runs 15 residues. CDR3 amino acids: CASSLFPEMNTEAFF. The CDR3 nucleotides read TGCGCCAGCAGCTTGTTTCCGGAGATGAACACTGAAGCTTTCTTT.

V gene TRBV27 combines with J gene TRBJ1-2, with 7 nucleotides matching TRBD1. The germline CDR1 and CDR2 sequences are MNHEY and SMNVEV (reference sequence). Trimming removed 2 bases from V and 3 bases from J; junction bases left unmatched: 12. The CDR3 has 17 residues. For the CDR3, the DNA is TGTGCCAGCAGTTTACAGGGGACAGCTAACCATGACTATGGCTACACCTTC. As protein: CASSLQGTANHDYGYTF.

Only a few counts were recorded for this clonotype. This may be a read error: a much more frequent sequence differs by one nucleotide. V is TRBV19 and J is TRBJ2-7; D unclear. V shed 4 bases and J shed 0 bases, with 7 bases lying between them. The CDR3 is 13 residues long. The germline CDR1 and CDR2 sequences are LNHDA and SQIVND (reference sequence). The CDR3 loop is CASSRTISYEQYF. The CDR3 nucleotides read TGTGCCAGTAGTAGGACCATCTCCTACGAGCAGTACTTC. The full variable domain, in which reference TRBV19 and TRBJ2-7 provide the parts outside the CDR3, is DGGITQSPKYLFRKEGQNVTLSCEQNLNHDAMYWYRQDPGQGLRLIYYSQIVNDFQKGDIAEGYSVSREKKESFPLTVTSAQKNPTAFYLCASSRTISYEQYFGPGTRLTVT.